This TCR beta chain was found in a study of blood T cell repertoires in COVID-19 (dated by TCRdb to 2018 to 2020). Notes on the research overall: The collaborator samples originated in the United States, Italy and Spain and spanned the acute and convalescent phases of COVID-19. The prospective study material was composed of cDNA or gDNA derived from T cells, B-cell-depleted T cells, or PBMCs. Deeply sampled blood TCRbeta repertoires from subjects exposed to, actively infected with, or recovered from COVID-19 were included in the dataset. The repertoires were made available in a free public database intended to serve as a resource for research on the immune response to SARS-CoV-2. The samples were drawn from the first 160 participants of the ongoing ImmuneRACE study and from 1,254 subjects provided by 6 global collaborators. Sample metadata almost always included a de-identified subject ID, COVID-19 status, age in years and sex. Where available, HLA class I and class II types were taken from metadata supplied by the sample provider and were not determined by assay-based typing.

TCRbeta CDR3 regions were amplified from genomic DNA using the immunoSEQ Assay, a bias-controlled multiplex PCR. In the authors' own workflow: The number of nucleated cells in each sample was estimated by amplification of reference gene primers within the assay. Sequence reads were collapsed and filtered to measure the absolute abundance of every unique TCRbeta CDR3 rearrangement. For each sample, productive Simpson clonality was calculated as the square root of Simpson's diversity index across productive rearrangements. In TCRdb, the immuneACCESS table is reduced to in-frame sequences with V and J assigned. These tables do not hold every clone; where another copy was compared, an unresolved V gene accounts for under half, and the others remain unexplained. The V and J calls and clone size come from that table; D and trimming were worked out from the DNA. The sample table shows a few hundred thousand clones, and approximately 77% are seen once. The biggest ten clones account for approximately 4% of the sample.

Collaborating institutions collected whole blood in K2EDTA tubes following their own protocols. For TCRbeta analysis, collaborator samples were shipped as frozen whole blood, as isolated PBMCs, or as DNA extracted from either sample type. The CDR3 numbers 14 residues from cysteine through phenylalanine. Just the 42-base CDR3 DNA is kept, in frame starting at base 1. Unmatched junction bases come to 5, with V trimmed by 6 bases and J by 6 bases. The germline V gene specifies MNHEY as CDR1 and SVGAGI as CDR2. With respect to this clone: Its antigen is currently not known. No base qualities exist here, and no much larger clone lies one base off it.

What the study reported, not specific to this receptor: How much clinical and demographic metadata was included differed by source and by participant, and the metadata was provided uncurated.

The rearranged chain carries TRBV6-5 and TRBJ1-4, and 9 junctional nucleotides match TRBD1. Sequenced: peripheral blood. This sequence originates from a woman of 80 years or more with acute or convalescent COVID-19. The sequenced DNA is TGTGCCAGCAGACCGACAGGGGGAGATGAAAAACTGTTTTTT. It translates as CASRPTGGDEKLFF.